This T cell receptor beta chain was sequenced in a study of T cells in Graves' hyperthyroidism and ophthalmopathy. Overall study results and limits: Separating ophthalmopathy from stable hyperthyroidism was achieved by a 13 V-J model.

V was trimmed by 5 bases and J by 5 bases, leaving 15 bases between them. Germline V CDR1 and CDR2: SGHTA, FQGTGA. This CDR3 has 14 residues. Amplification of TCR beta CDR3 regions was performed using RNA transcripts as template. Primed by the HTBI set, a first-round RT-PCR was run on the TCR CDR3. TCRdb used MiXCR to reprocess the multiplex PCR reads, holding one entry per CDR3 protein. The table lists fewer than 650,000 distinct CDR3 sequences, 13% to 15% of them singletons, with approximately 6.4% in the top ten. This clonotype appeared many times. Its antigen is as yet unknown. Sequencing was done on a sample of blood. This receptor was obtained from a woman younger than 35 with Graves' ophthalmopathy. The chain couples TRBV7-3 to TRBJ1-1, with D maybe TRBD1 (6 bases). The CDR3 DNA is TGTGCCAGCAGCCCACGGGGGCCTGGGACTGAAGCTTTCTTT. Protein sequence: CASSPRGPGTEAFF.